Listed here are 26 T cell receptor beta chains from one sample, sequenced in a study of blood T cell repertoires in COVID-19. Some clones are missing from TCRdb's copy, which holds only in-frame ones; the method was immunoSEQ multiplex PCR. The sample has around 200,000 clones; approximately 80% are singletons. Input material: peripheral blood. All receptors derive from a man between 50 and 59 years old who had recovered from COVID-19.

This rearrangement joins TRBV12-3 or TRBV12-4 to TRBJ2-1; D gene uncertain. V lost 3 bases and J 10 bases, leaving 10 bases between the germline ends. The CDR3 runs to 12 residues. CDR3 in DNA: TGTGCCAGCAGTTTTGCTAGAAGGGAGCAGTTCTTC. The encoded protein is CASSFARREQFF.

The CDR3 region is CASSLDWGVEQYF. The CDR3 DNA reads as TGTGCCAGCAGCTTAGACTGGGGAGTTGAGCAGTACTTC. V and J are TRBV11-2 and TRBJ2-7, with D tentatively TRBD2 (5 bases). The ends were cut back, 0 bases at V and 7 bases at J, with 10 bases in the middle. The CDR3 is made up of 13 amino acids. Germline V lookup: CDR1 SGHAT, CDR2 FQNNGV.

The V gene is TRBV7-2, the J gene TRBJ2-1; D is unresolved. Trimming took off 2 bases at V and 1 base at J, with 9 bases between the two ends. Per the germline V gene, CDR1 is SGHTA and CDR2 is FQGNSA. The CDR3 extends over 15 amino acids. CDR3 nucleotides: TGTGCCAGCAGCTTACTAGTCGGGTCCTACAATGAGCAGTTCTTC. Translation: CASSLLVGSYNEQFF. Full variable domain (remainder filled in from reference TRBV7-2 and TRBJ2-1): GAGVSQSPSNKVTEKGKDVELRCDPISGHTALYWYRQSLGQGLEFLIYFQGNSAPDKSGLPSDRFSAERTGGSVSTLTIQRTQQEDSAVYLCASSLLVGSYNEQFFGPGTRLTVL.

This clone was seen once. The rearrangement uses TRBV20-1 and TRBJ2-1; TRBD2 matches at 7 bases. Germline loops: CDR1 DFQATT, CDR2 SNEGSKA (reference sequence). Trimming removed 6 bases from V and 12 bases from J; junction bases left unmatched: 23. This CDR3 comprises 16 residues. The DNA of the CDR3 is TGCAGTGCGAGTCCCAGGGCGGGAGACTCTAAAGTCGGGCAGTTCTTC. As protein: CSASPRAGDSKVGQFF.

A few counts support this clone. The chain is built from TRBV15 and TRBJ1-5; 8 bases map to TRBD1. Germline assignment: CDR1 LNHNV and CDR2 YYDKDF (reference sequence). The V and J ends lost 5 bases and 5 bases, in that order; junction bases with no gene match: 8. The CDR3 is 15 residues long. The CDR3 nucleotides read TGTGCCACCAGCGGGGGACAGGTCGGAGATCAGCCCCAGCATTTT. Translated, it gives CATSGGQVGDQPQHF. The variable domain in full, completed from reference TRBV15 and TRBJ1-5, reads DAMVIQNPRYQVTQFGKPVTLSCSQTLNHNVMYWYQQKSSQAPKLLFHYYDKDFNNEADTPDNFQSRRPNTSFCFLDIRSPGLGDTAMYLCATSGGQVGDQPQHFGDGTRLSIL.

In this sample, this clone turned up once. The gene calls are TRBV28 and TRBJ1-2, with 7 positions matching TRBD1. The trim removed 7 bases at V and 0 bases at J, leaving 20 bases unmatched. Germline CDR1 reads MDHEN; CDR2 reads SYDVKM. The CDR3 has 19 residues. CDR3 sequence reads: CASTLLGVPGQITNYGYTF. The CDR3 DNA sequence: TGTGCCAGCACCCTTTTAGGGGTACCGGGACAGATTACTAACTATGGCTACACCTTC.

The chain joins TRBV5-1 to TRBJ2-2; TRBD1 agrees at 7 bases. V gave up 4 bases and J gave up 3 bases; unmatched junction bases: 6. Germline CDR1 reads SGHRS; CDR2 reads YFSETQ. This CDR3 spans 15 amino acids. CDR3 region: CASSRTGEYTGELFF. The CDR3 DNA reads TGCGCCAGCAGCAGGACAGGAGAATACACCGGGGAGCTGTTTTTT.

The chain carries TRBV2 and TRBJ2-7, with a tentative D call TRBD1 (6 bases). Germline V CDR1 and CDR2: SNHLY, FYNNEI. V was clipped by 5 bases and J by 3 bases, with 11 bases between them. The CDR3 length is 13 residues. The DNA of the CDR3 is TGTGCCAGCAGTCTGACAGGATACTACGAGCAGTACTTC. It specifies CASSLTGYYEQYF.

This chain connects TRBV19 to TRBJ1-6; 7 bases are a match to TRBD1. Trimming cost V 6 bases and J 2 bases; bases outside gene matches: 4. The CDR3 contains 15 residues. Germline V gene data show CDR1 as LNHDA and CDR2 as SQIVND (reference sequence). The CDR3 loop is CASRKQGPYNSPLHF. The CDR3 nucleotides are TGTGCCAGTAGGAAACAGGGGCCCTATAATTCACCCCTCCACTTT.

The rearrangement uses TRBV6-2 or TRBV6-3 and TRBJ2-1; TRBD2 matches 10 bases. The germline gives CDR1 MNHEY, CDR2 SVGEGT. The junction had 5 bases not matched to a gene; V was cut back by 3 bases and J by 12 bases. This CDR3 is built from 13 residues. The CDR3 nucleotides are TGTGCCAGCAGTTATTTCAGCGGGGGGGGGCAGTTCTTC. Protein sequence: CASSYFSGGGQFF.

The chain joins TRBV2 to TRBJ2-7; 7 bases are a match to TRBD2. This CDR3 contains 14 residues. J was trimmed by 3 bases and V by 7 bases; bases with no gene match: 9. CDR1 and CDR2 (germline): SNHLY, FYNNEI. The CDR3 loop reads CASKWVASGYEQYF. DNA of the CDR3: TGTGCCAGCAAGTGGGTGGCTAGCGGCTACGAGCAGTACTTC.

This clone was counted a few times. The chain combines TRBV12-3 or TRBV12-4 with TRBJ2-7, with D possibly TRBD1 on 6 matching bases. Trimming stripped 6 bases from V and 2 bases from J, with 11 bases between. CDR3 length equals 13 residues. For the CDR3, the DNA is TGTGCCAGCAGCTCCGGACAGACCTACGAGCAGTACTTC. It codes for CASSSGQTYEQYF.

A few counts support this clone. The V call is TRBV30, the J call TRBJ2-1; 9 nucleotides agree with TRBD2. Germline lookup yields CDR1 GTSNPN and CDR2 SVGIG (reference sequence). Unmatched junction bases numbered 8, after V lost 2 bases and J lost 6 bases. The CDR3 runs 15 residues. CDR3 in amino acids: CAWSLLAGPGNEQFF. The CDR3 region has the DNA TGTGCCTGGAGTTTACTAGCGGGCCCCGGCAATGAGCAGTTCTTC.

This chain connects TRBV7-3 to TRBJ1-2; a possible D gene is TRBD1 (6 bases). The CDR3 spans 15 residues. Trimming took off 2 bases at V and 5 bases at J, with 15 bases between the two ends. Germline CDR1 SGHTA, CDR2 FQGTGA. This CDR3 is CASSLSGEPAYGYTF. For the CDR3, the DNA is TGTGCCAGCAGCTTATCAGGGGAACCGGCTTATGGCTACACCTTC. Drawing the rest from reference TRBV7-3 and TRBJ1-2, the complete variable domain is GAGVSQTPSNKVTEKGKYVELRCDPISGHTALYWYRQSLGQGPEFLIYFQGTGAADDSGLPNDRFFAVRPEGSVSTLKIQRTERGDSAVYLCASSLSGEPAYGYTFGSGTRLTVV.

This clone came up a few times. The chain uses TRBV7-2 and TRBJ1-2; no firm D call. This CDR3 region has 13 residues. Germline V gene sequence: CDR1 SGHTA, CDR2 FQGNSA. Trimming removed 2 bases from V and 6 bases from J, with 10 bases in between. This chain's CDR3 is CASSLQVYDGYTF. The CDR3 DNA reads as TGTGCCAGCAGCTTACAGGTATATGATGGCTACACCTTC.

This clone has just a few counts. The chain links TRBV6-2 or TRBV6-3 to TRBJ1-2; maybe TRBD1 (5 bases). V lost 0 bases and J 4 bases, leaving 18 bases between the germline ends. Germline CDR1 MNHEY, CDR2 SVGEGT. The CDR3 runs 17 residues. The CDR3 loop reads CASSYSPYRRPTYGYTF. The CDR3 DNA reads as TGTGCCAGCAGTTACTCCCCCTACAGGCGTCCTACCTATGGCTACACCTTC.

This chain joins TRBV3-1 (or the pseudogene TRBV3-2) and TRBJ2-7; weak D call: TRBD2 (6 bases). CDR1 and CDR2 from the germline V gene are LGHDT and YNNKEL (reference sequence). The ends were cut back, 7 bases at V and 4 bases at J, with 14 bases in the middle. This CDR3 has 13 amino acids. CDR3 loop: CASTDSGRYEQYF. As DNA, the CDR3 is TGTGCCAGCACCGACTCAGGGAGGTACGAGCAGTACTTC.

This clone was counted a single time. The rearrangement links TRBV7-2 to TRBJ2-1, with 7 bases lining up with TRBD2. With 3 bases clipped from V and 8 bases from J, the junction kept 10 bases outside the gene matches. CDR3 size: 15 residues. From germline, CDR1 is SGHTA and CDR2 FQGNSA. The CDR3 spells CASSLGGRASDEQFF. The CDR3 DNA follows: TGTGCCAGCAGCTTGGGGGGGAGGGCCTCAGATGAGCAGTTCTTC. The whole variable domain, remainder taken from reference TRBV7-2 and TRBJ2-1, is GAGVSQSPSNKVTEKGKDVELRCDPISGHTALYWYRQSLGQGLEFLIYFQGNSAPDKSGLPSDRFSAERTGGSVSTLTIQRTQQEDSAVYLCASSLGGRASDEQFFGPGTRLTVL.

The rearrangement joins TRBV19 to TRBJ1-5; TRBD1 might be the D (6 bases). Deletions cut 6 bases from V and 6 bases from J, with 12 bases between. Looked up from germline, CDR1 is LNHDA and CDR2 is SQIVND (reference sequence). The CDR3 contains 13 residues. The CDR3 nucleotides read TGTGCCAGTAGCGACTCAGGGGCTCAGCCCCAGCATTTT. It specifies CASSDSGAQPQHF.

V gene TRBV28 combines with J gene TRBJ2-1, with 9 bases identical to TRBD2. CDR1 and CDR2 (germline): MDHEN, SYDVKM. V shed 5 bases, J shed 3 bases, and the junction held 8 bases outside the gene matches. The CDR3 has 16 amino acids. CDR3 protein: CASSRTSVSNYNEQFF. The CDR3 region has the DNA TGTGCCAGCAGTCGGACTAGCGTGTCCAACTACAATGAGCAGTTCTTC.

At least ten counts were recorded for this clone. The V call is TRBV12-3 or TRBV12-4, the J call TRBJ2-7, with D perhaps TRBD2 (6 bases). V lost 6 bases and J lost 5, with 11 bases in between. The CDR3 contains 12 residues. The DNA for the CDR3 is TGTGCCAGCAGCACGACTAGAAACGAGCAGTACTTC. Its translation: CASSTTRNEQYF.

In this sample, this clone turned up a few times. The V and J genes are TRBV7-3 and TRBJ2-7; 7 bases line up with TRBD1. CDR1 and CDR2 from the germline V gene are SGHTA and FQGTGA. After removal of 3 bases from V and 3 bases from J, the junction contained 5 bases not matched to a gene. This CDR3 is 14 amino acids long. Here the CDR3 reads CASSFTGVDYEQYF. The CDR3 region has the DNA TGTGCCAGCAGCTTCACAGGGGTAGACTACGAGCAGTACTTC. Variable domain in full (rest from reference TRBV7-3 and TRBJ2-7): GAGVSQTPSNKVTEKGKYVELRCDPISGHTALYWYRQSLGQGPEFLIYFQGTGAADDSGLPNDRFFAVRPEGSVSTLKIQRTERGDSAVYLCASSFTGVDYEQYFGPGTRLTVT.

In the case of this clone: Its ends do not fully match the called genes, so a read error is possible. The chain combines TRBV3-1 (or the pseudogene TRBV3-2) with TRBJ2-7; 10 positions agree with TRBD2. Germline CDR1 is LGHDT and CDR2 is YNNKEL (reference sequence). This CDR3 is 14 amino acids long. CDR3 sequence reads: CAGRSSGSGYEQYF. The CDR3 coding sequence is TGTGCCGGCAGATCTAGCGGGAGTGGGTACGAGCAGTACTTC.

The chain joins TRBV19 to TRBJ2-3, with D maybe TRBD1 (5 bases). The length of the CDR3 is 18 residues. The ends were cut back, 6 bases at V and 2 bases at J, with 24 bases in the middle. Looked up from germline, CDR1 is LNHDA and CDR2 is SQIVND (reference sequence). The CDR3 region is CASRSSFDSATPTDTQYF. The CDR3 DNA follows: TGTGCCAGTAGATCCAGTTTCGACAGCGCTACCCCCACAGATACGCAGTATTTT.

This clone was recorded only once. V gene TRBV12-3 or TRBV12-4 combines with J gene TRBJ2-1, with 8 bases that match TRBD2. The CDR3 is 13 residues long. The V gene end was trimmed by 6 bases and the J gene end by 15 bases; junction bases not matched to a gene: 13. This CDR3 reads CASRVSGLEGLFF. For the CDR3, the DNA is TGTGCCAGCAGAGTCTCGGGACTAGAGGGTCTGTTCTTC.

This rearrangement joins TRBV9 to TRBJ2-1, with 13 bases matching TRBD2. V dropped 4 bases and J dropped 7; count of bases not matched to a gene: 11. This CDR3 region has 17 residues. Looked up from germline, CDR1 is SGDLS and CDR2 is YYNGEE. CDR3 residues: CASSIPRTSGSKNEQFF. The CDR3 nucleotides are TGTGCCAGCAGCATCCCAAGGACTAGCGGGAGCAAGAATGAGCAGTTCTTC.